What follows are 24 T cell receptor beta chains derived from one specimen sequenced in a study of spatial heterogeneity in lung cancer. Time point in this sample: sample taken at primary tumor resection. TCRdb itself ran the 5' RACE reads through MiXCR, one entry per CDR3 protein. The table shows about 78,000 distinct CDR3 sequences, with 8% occurring only once. Sample: PBMCs, taken at surgery. The receptor set was obtained from a male donor with early-stage non-small cell lung cancer.

The chain is built from TRBV6-6 and TRBJ2-3; 8 positions match TRBD2. Germline V gene data show CDR1 as MNHNY and CDR2 as SVGAGI (reference sequence). This CDR3 is built from 15 residues. The V segment lost 4 bases and the J segment 4 bases; nucleotides outside the gene matches: 7. Written as DNA, the CDR3 is TGTGCCAGCAGTTTTGAAGCGGGAGTAGCAGATACGCAGTATTTT. It is translated as CASSFEAGVADTQYF.

Note on this clonotype: This may come from a read error, since a much larger clone is one base off. The chain carries TRBV2 and TRBJ2-7; 9 nucleotides match TRBD1. Germline V CDR1 and CDR2: SNHLY, FYNNEI. The CDR3 is 13 residues long. With 9 bases clipped from V and 9 bases from J, the junction kept 12 bases outside the gene matches. For the CDR3, the DNA is TGTGCCAGTGGGGGGACAGGGCCCACCGGGCAGTACTTC. It codes for CASGGTGPTGQYF.

This clonotype was picked up many times. The genes are TRBV12-3 or TRBV12-4 and TRBJ1-5, with 7 bases fitting TRBD1. V shed 6 bases, J shed 5 bases, and the junction held 4 bases outside the gene matches. The CDR3 contains 13 residues. CDR3 sequence: CASSRQGDQPQHF. Written as DNA, the CDR3 is TGTGCCAGCAGCCGACAGGGCGATCAGCCCCAGCATTTT.

This clonotype was seen many times. The chain combines TRBV6-5 with TRBJ1-2; 7 nucleotides align to TRBD1. V lost 5 bases, J lost 6 bases, and 9 bases stayed unmatched. Germline values: CDR1 MNHEY, CDR2 SVGAGI. The CDR3 is made up of 14 amino acids. The CDR3 nucleotides are TGTGCCAGCAGTAACGTGCGGGACAGTCATGGCTACACCTTC. Translating it yields CASSNVRDSHGYTF.

This clonotype has at least ten counts. V usage is TRBV2 and J usage is TRBJ2-7; D may correspond to TRBD1 or TRBD2 (5 bases each). V lost 5 bases, J lost 3 bases, and 11 bases lay in between. This CDR3 has 13 residues. The germline V gene encodes CDR1 SNHLY and CDR2 FYNNEI. In nucleotides, the CDR3 is TGTGCCAGCAGTCGGGACGGATTCTACGAGCAGTACTTC. Protein sequence: CASSRDGFYEQYF.

This clonotype has at least ten counts. CDR3 protein: CASSQEGTQYF. For the CDR3, the DNA is TGTGCCAGCAGCCAAGAGGGGACCCAGTACTTC. The chain combines TRBV3-1 with TRBJ2-5, with D unresolved. The CDR3 loop spans 11 amino acids. Germline V gene sequence: CDR1 LGHDT, CDR2 YNNKEL (reference sequence). V was pared by 0 bases and J by 7 bases, with 3 bases between.

This clonotype was seen repeatedly, ten times or more. V is TRBV29-1 and J is TRBJ2-7, with TRBD2 matching over 7 bases. The ends lost 4 bases at V and 2 bases at J; junction bases unmatched: 2. CDR3 length: 12 residues. The germline CDR1 and CDR2 sequences are SQVTM and ANQGSEA. This CDR3 reads CSVVGGAYEQYF. The CDR3, as DNA: TGCAGCGTTGTTGGGGGGGCCTACGAGCAGTACTTC.

This clonotype was found a few times. The rearrangement uses TRBV6-6 and TRBJ2-7; D tentatively reads TRBD1 or TRBD2 (5 bases each). The CDR3 has 15 residues. The germline V gene has CDR1 MNHNY and CDR2 SVGAGI (reference sequence). V dropped 6 bases and J dropped 1 base, with 16 bases sitting between them. CDR3 DNA sequence: TGTGCCAGCAGGGAACTAGACAGATCATCCTACGAGCAGTACTTC. It encodes CASRELDRSSYEQYF.

This clonotype was observed many times. V gene TRBV6-2 or TRBV6-3 combines with J gene TRBJ2-7; D remains unclear. Germline lookup yields CDR1 MNHEY and CDR2 SVGEGT. V shed 2 bases and J shed 3 bases, with 5 bases lying between them. This CDR3 contains 12 residues. Here the CDR3 reads CASSYGFYEQYF. CDR3 bases: TGTGCCAGCAGTTACGGGTTCTACGAGCAGTACTTC.

Many counts were recorded for this clonotype. The chain uses TRBV27 and TRBJ2-7; maybe TRBD2 (5 bases). This CDR3 contains 13 residues. The V end was cut by 5 bases, the J end by 5 bases, with 13 bases between. Germline V gene data show CDR1 as MNHEY and CDR2 as SMNVEV (reference sequence). The CDR3 region is CASSQRAGDEQYF. The CDR3 DNA follows: TGTGCCAGCAGTCAACGTGCCGGGGACGAGCAGTACTTC.

The V call is TRBV6-5, the J call TRBJ2-2; 12 nucleotides align to TRBD2. Germline values: CDR1 MNHEY, CDR2 SVGAGI. This CDR3 is 17 amino acids long. Germline trimming cut 2 bases from V and 0 bases from J; bases unmatched to any gene: 1. The CDR3 region is CASSYGLAGSNTGELFF. The CDR3 bases are TGTGCCAGCAGTTACGGACTAGCGGGGTCGAACACCGGGGAGCTGTTTTTT.

This clonotype was picked up a small number of times. This chain joins TRBV24-1 and TRBJ2-2, with D unresolved. V lost 0 bases and J 6 bases, leaving 4 bases between the germline ends. This CDR3 is built from 13 residues. Per germline, CDR1 KGHDR and CDR2 SFDVKD. CDR3 bases: TGTGCCACCAGTGATTTGGGGTCCGGGGAGCTGTTTTTT. Translated: CATSDLGSGELFF.

This clonotype was picked up a small number of times. The CDR3 is CASSVSGGQNTEAFF. Written as DNA, the CDR3 is TGTGCCAGCAGTGTATCAGGGGGGCAGAACACTGAAGCTTTCTTT. J is TRBJ1-1 and V is TRBV6-4; 7 nucleotides match TRBD1. This CDR3 contains 15 residues. V lost 4 bases and J lost 1; bases outside the gene matches: 6. Germline CDR1 and CDR2: MRHNA and SNTAGT.

This clonotype has a handful of counts. V and J are TRBV4-1 and TRBJ2-5; D might be TRBD1 (6 bases). In germline, CDR1 is MGHRA, CDR2 YSYEKL. Trimming removed 1 base from V and 0 bases from J, with 9 bases in between. The length of the CDR3 is 15 residues. The CDR3 DNA reads TGCGCCAGCAGCCAAGGGACAGACCACCAAGAGACCCAGTACTTC. Translating gives CASSQGTDHQETQYF.

This clonotype was seen at least ten times. CDR3 DNA sequence: TGTGCCAGCACCAGACAGGGGGGAGACAATGAGCAGTTCTTC. Its protein product is CASTRQGGDNEQFF. This sequence joins TRBV7-2 and TRBJ2-1; 9 bases align to TRBD1. The CDR3 sequence is 14 residues long. The J segment lost 5 bases and the V segment lost 7 bases, leaving 6 bases of the junction unmatched. The germline V gene encodes CDR1 SGHTA and CDR2 FQGNSA.

This clonotype was counted ten times or more. The CDR3 reads CASSQGFGTSGSYEQYF. CDR3 sequence (DNA): TGTGCCAGCAGCCAAGGATTCGGGACTAGCGGGAGCTACGAGCAGTACTTC. V gene TRBV3-1 combines with J gene TRBJ2-7; 14 bases line up with TRBD2. The V and J ends lost 1 base and 3 bases, in that order; junction bases with no gene match: 5. The CDR3 is made up of 17 amino acids. Germline values: CDR1 LGHDT, CDR2 YNNKEL (reference sequence).

CDR3 coding DNA: TGCGCCAGCAAGCCACTCGCTAGCGGGAGCGTCCCCTTGGGGGAGCTGTTTTTT. It is translated as CASKPLASGSVPLGELFF. This chain joins TRBV5-1 and TRBJ2-2; TRBD2 matches 10 bases. The CDR3 consists of 18 residues. Germline CDR1 SGHRS, CDR2 YFSETQ. The trim removed 6 bases at V and 8 bases at J, leaving 19 bases unmatched.

This clonotype showed up just a few times. The chain is built from TRBV19 and TRBJ1-4; D gene ambiguous. Per germline, CDR1 LNHDA and CDR2 SQIVND (reference sequence). Trimming left V 6 bases short and J 6 bases short, with 14 bases between. The CDR3 covers 14 residues. As DNA, the CDR3 is TGTGCCAGTAGCCGCCCATCGACGGATGAAAAACTGTTTTTT. Translated: CASSRPSTDEKLFF.

This clonotype was seen repeatedly, ten times or more. The V call is TRBV27, the J call TRBJ2-1; a weak D match, TRBD2 (5 bases). Trimming cost V 6 bases and J 3 bases, with 6 bases left between them. Germline values: CDR1 MNHEY, CDR2 SMNVEV (reference sequence). The CDR3 runs 12 residues. The chain's CDR3 is CASSRGYNEQFF. CDR3 in DNA: TGTGCCAGCAGCCGGGGCTACAATGAGCAGTTCTTC.

J is TRBJ1-1 and V is TRBV7-9; D unresolved. The length of the CDR3 is 17 residues. Per germline, CDR1 SEHNR and CDR2 FQNEAQ (reference sequence). Between the trimmed V and J ends, which lost 1 base and 1 base, there was a span of 16 bases. CDR3 residues: CASSLVAGPLRNTEAFF. Written as DNA, the CDR3 is TGTGCCAGCAGCTTAGTCGCGGGCCCTCTGAGGAACACTGAAGCTTTCTTT.

The sample holds a few counts of this clonotype. The chain recombines TRBV5-1 with TRBJ1-1; D not resolved. Germline V gene sequence: CDR1 SGHRS, CDR2 YFSETQ. Trimming left V 1 base short and J 0 bases short, with 13 bases between. The CDR3 length is 16 residues. CDR3: CASSLMPIGMNTEAFF. The CDR3 DNA reads as TGCGCCAGCAGCTTGATGCCTATAGGGATGAACACTGAAGCTTTCTTT.

This clonotype has a handful of counts. The gene calls are TRBV6-1 and TRBJ2-1, with TRBD2 matching 8 bases. The junction had 14 bases not matched to a gene; V was cut back by 6 bases and J by 7 bases. Germline assignment: CDR1 MNHNS and CDR2 SASEGT. CDR3 length equals 16 residues. CDR3 in DNA: TGTGCCAGCAGCCGCCTCCTGGCTAGCGGGTGGAATGAGCAGTTCTTC. Amino acids: CASSRLLASGWNEQFF.

In its sample, this clonotype was seen a few times. The chain employs TRBV7-2 and TRBJ2-7; 7 bases align to TRBD1. The V gene end was trimmed by 1 base and the J gene end by 2 bases; junction bases not matched to a gene: 5. Germline values: CDR1 SGHTA, CDR2 FQGNSA. The CDR3 contains 15 residues. The CDR3 DNA reads as TGTGCCAGCAGCTTAGTGGTAGGACAGGCCTACGAGCAGTACTTC. Encoded protein: CASSLVVGQAYEQYF. The full variable domain, rest sourced from reference TRBV7-2 and TRBJ2-7, is GAGVSQSPSNKVTEKGKDVELRCDPISGHTALYWYRQSLGQGLEFLIYFQGNSAPDKSGLPSDRFSAERTGGSVSTLTIQRTQQEDSAVYLCASSLVVGQAYEQYFGPGTRLTVT.

Only a few counts were recorded for this clonotype. The V call is TRBV6-1, the J call TRBJ2-3; D unresolved. The V end was cut by 2 bases, the J end by 0 bases, with 12 bases between. Germline CDR1 MNHNS, CDR2 SASEGT. This CDR3 is 16 amino acids long. CDR3 region: CASSEPGRASTDTQYF. The CDR3 DNA sequence: TGTGCCAGCAGTGAACCTGGACGGGCGAGCACAGATACGCAGTATTTT.